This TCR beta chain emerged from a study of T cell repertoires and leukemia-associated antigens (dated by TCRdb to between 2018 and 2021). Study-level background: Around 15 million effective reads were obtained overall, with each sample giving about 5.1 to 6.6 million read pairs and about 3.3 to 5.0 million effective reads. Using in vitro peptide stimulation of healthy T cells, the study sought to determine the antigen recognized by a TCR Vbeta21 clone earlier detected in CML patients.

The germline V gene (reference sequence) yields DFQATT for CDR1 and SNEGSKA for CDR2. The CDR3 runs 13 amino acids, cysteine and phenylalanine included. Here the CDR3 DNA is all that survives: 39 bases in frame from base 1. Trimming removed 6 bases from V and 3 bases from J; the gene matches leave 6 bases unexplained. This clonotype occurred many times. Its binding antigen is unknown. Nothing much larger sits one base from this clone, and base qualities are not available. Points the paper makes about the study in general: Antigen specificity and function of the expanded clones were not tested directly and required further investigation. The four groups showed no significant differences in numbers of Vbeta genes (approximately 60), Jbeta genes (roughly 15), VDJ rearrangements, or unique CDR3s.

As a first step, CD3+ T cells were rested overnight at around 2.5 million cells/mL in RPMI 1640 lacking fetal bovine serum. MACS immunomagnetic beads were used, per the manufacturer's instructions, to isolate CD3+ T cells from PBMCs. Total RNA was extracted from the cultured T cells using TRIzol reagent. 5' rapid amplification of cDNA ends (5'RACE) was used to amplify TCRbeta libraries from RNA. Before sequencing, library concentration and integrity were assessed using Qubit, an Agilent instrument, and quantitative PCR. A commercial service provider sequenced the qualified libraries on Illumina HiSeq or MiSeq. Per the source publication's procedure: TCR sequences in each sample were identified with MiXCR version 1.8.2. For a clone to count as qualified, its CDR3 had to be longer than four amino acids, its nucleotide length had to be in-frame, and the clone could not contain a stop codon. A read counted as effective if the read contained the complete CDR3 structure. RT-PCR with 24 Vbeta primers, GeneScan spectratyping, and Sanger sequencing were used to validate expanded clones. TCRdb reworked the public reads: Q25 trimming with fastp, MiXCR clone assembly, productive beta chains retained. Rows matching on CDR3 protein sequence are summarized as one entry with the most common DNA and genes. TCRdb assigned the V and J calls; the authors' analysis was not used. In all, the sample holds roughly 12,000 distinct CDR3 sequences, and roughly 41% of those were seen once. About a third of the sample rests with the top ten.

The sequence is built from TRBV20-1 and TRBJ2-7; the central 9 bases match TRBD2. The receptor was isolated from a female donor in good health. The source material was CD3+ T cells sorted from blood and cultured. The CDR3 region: CSAVGLAYYEQYF. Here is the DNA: TGCAGTGCCGTTGGACTAGCGTACTACGAGCAGTACTTC.